Included here is one T cell receptor beta chain sequence, with context. Its antigen is currently not known. No much larger clone exists at a distance of one base, and base qualities are not known. Enrolling through a virtual design, the prospective study's participants ranged in age from roughly 18 to 95 years and lived across around 25 United States geographic areas. In the prospective study, cohorts were assigned on the basis of participant-reported clinical history obtained from a screening survey and a study questionnaire. ImmuneRACE Cohort 3 recovered participants were defined by two consecutive negative NP/OP PCR tests, healthcare professional clearance, or symptom resolution. Mobile phlebotomists in the prospective study collected whole blood, serum and a nasopharyngeal or oropharyngeal swab from every participant. Additional blood draws and questionnaires over a 2-month period could optionally be provided by prospective study participants. Before DNA extraction, blood samples from the prospective study were shipped at room temperature or frozen.

The entry originates in a study of blood T cell repertoires in COVID-19 (dated by TCRdb to 2019 to 2021). For the wider study: Collaborator samples came from the United States, Italy and Spain and covered acute and convalescent phases of COVID-19. The prospective study material was composed of cDNA or gDNA derived from T cells, B-cell-depleted T cells, or PBMCs. Deeply sampled blood TCRbeta repertoires from subjects exposed to, actively infected with, or recovered from COVID-19 were included in the dataset. The repertoires were made available in a free public database intended to serve as a resource for research on the immune response to SARS-CoV-2. Samples were obtained from the ongoing ImmuneRACE study (first 160 participants) and from 1,000 to 1,500 subjects provided by 6 global collaborators. Nearly every sample came with metadata listing a de-identified subject ID, COVID-19 status, age in years and sex. Where available, HLA class I and class II types were taken from metadata supplied by the sample provider and were not determined by assay-based typing. The paper's findings and limits, for the study overall: How much clinical and demographic metadata was included differed by source and by participant, and the metadata was provided uncurated.

TCRbeta CDR3 regions were amplified from genomic DNA using the immunoSEQ Assay, a bias-controlled multiplex PCR. In the original analysis: The number of nucleated cells in each sample was estimated by amplification of reference gene primers within the assay. To quantify the absolute abundance of each unique TCRbeta CDR3 rearrangement, sequence reads were collapsed and filtered. For each sample, productive Simpson clonality was calculated by taking the square root of Simpson's diversity index across productive rearrangements. As stored in TCRdb, this immuneACCESS dataset retains in-frame rearrangements with V and J assigned. A fraction of the clones does not appear; measured against another copy, unresolved V genes explain less than half of the discrepancy, and the remainder lacks a known reason. The V and J calls and clone size come from that table; D and trimming were worked out from the DNA. The sample data list 150,000 or so clones, and about 90% of these were observed just once. The top ten clones comprise 7% of the sample.

At the junction V is shortened by 2 bases and J by 4 bases, with 11 bases in between. The germline V gene (reference sequence) supplies CDR1 GTSNPN and CDR2 SVGIG. The cysteine opens and the phenylalanine closes a CDR3 of 14 amino acids. The sequence is cut down to CDR3 DNA, 42 bases in frame from base 1. The sequencing input was PBMCs or T cells enriched from blood (not recorded which). The V gene is TRBV30 and the J gene is TRBJ1-4; the D gene cannot be named for sure. The origin of this receptor is a woman aged 50 to 60 who had recovered from COVID-19. The CDR3 loop reads CAWSILGLNEKLFF. The bases read TGTGCCTGGAGTATTTTGGGCCTTAATGAAAAACTGTTTTTT.